This entry describes one T cell receptor beta chain. TCRdb used MiXCR to reprocess the RT-PCR reads, holding one entry per CDR3 protein. There are fewer than 800,000 distinct CDR3 sequences in the sample; approximately 15% occur only once, and 3.6% lies in the top ten. Trimming removed 4 bases at V and 0 bases at J, with 6 bases between. CDR3 length: 12 amino acids. The germline V gene has CDR1 GTSNPN and CDR2 SVGIG (reference sequence). Sequenced sample: memory CD4+ T cells from blood. The chain links TRBV30 to TRBJ1-1; D not certain. This receptor was obtained from a female donor in good health, serving as a healthy control. The CDR3 region is CAWTRMNTEAFF. The CDR3 DNA sequence: TGTGCCTGGACCCGAATGAACACTGAAGCTTTCTTT.